What follows are 18 T cell receptor beta chains derived from one specimen sequenced in a study of OX40 agonist ivuxolimab in advanced cancers. Libraries were prepared by immunoSEQ multiplex PCR; TCRdb keeps only in-frame clonotypes and omits some of them. The sample lists approximately 20,000 clones, about 81% occurring once. Source: CD4+ or CD8+ T cells sorted from blood, taken in a trial of the OX40 agonist ivuxolimab. The source of these receptors is an adult with an advanced solid tumor such as melanoma, head and neck, liver or kidney cancer.

This clone was observed a single time. This chain links TRBV6-1 with TRBJ2-5; 8 bases are a match to TRBD1. The CDR3 has 13 amino acids. The junction had 4 bases not matched to a gene; V was cut back by 8 bases and J by 2 bases. Germline CDR1 and CDR2: MNHNS and SASEGT. This chain's CDR3 is CASLGTGQETQYF. The CDR3 bases are TGTGCCAGCCTCGGGACAGGTCAAGAGACCCAGTACTTC.

The V gene is TRBV28, the J gene TRBJ2-1; possibly TRBD1 or TRBD2 for D (5 bases each). The CDR3 length is 15 residues. V lost 3 bases and J lost 6, with 15 bases in between. CDR1 and CDR2 (germline): MDHEN, SYDVKM. The CDR3 loop reads CASSFPPVGVNEQFF. The CDR3 bases are TGTGCCAGCAGTTTCCCCCCTGTGGGGGTCAATGAGCAGTTCTTC.

The V call is TRBV7-9, the J call TRBJ1-1; D is possibly TRBD1 (6 bases). CDR3 length: 14 residues. The V end lost 6 bases, the J end lost 1 base, and 12 bases lay between the germline ends. Germline assignment: CDR1 SEHNR and CDR2 FQNEAQ (reference sequence). Here the CDR3 reads CASSKDRWNTEAFF. The CDR3 coding sequence is TGTGCCAGCAGTAAAGACAGGTGGAACACTGAAGCTTTCTTT.

The genes are TRBV30 and TRBJ1-6, with D unclear. Trimming left V 4 bases short and J 4 bases short, with 11 bases between. Germline assignment: CDR1 GTSNPN and CDR2 SVGIG (reference sequence). The CDR3 loop spans 14 amino acids. This CDR3 is CAWTRTGYNSPLHF. In DNA form, the CDR3 reads TGTGCCTGGACCAGGACGGGTTATAATTCACCCCTCCACTTT.

The rearrangement joins TRBV4-1 to TRBJ1-2, with 7 positions matching TRBD1. V lost 2 bases, J lost 6 bases, and 9 bases stayed unmatched. This CDR3 is 15 amino acids long. The germline gives CDR1 MGHRA, CDR2 YSYEKL. CDR3 bases: TGCGCCAGCAGCCAACGTTTCGACAGGGTTAATGGCTACACCTTC. Translated: CASSQRFDRVNGYTF.

The rearrangement joins TRBV10-3 to TRBJ2-5; D is undetermined. The V gene lost 7 bases and the J gene lost 1 base, with 13 bases spanning the gap. CDR1 is ENHRY, CDR2 SYGVKD, per germline. The CDR3 has 14 residues. This CDR3 reads CAINPGDSQETQYF. The CDR3 coding sequence is TGTGCCATCAACCCTGGGGATTCCCAAGAGACCCAGTACTTC.

For the CDR3, the DNA is TGTGCCAGCAGTTCGCAGCGGGCCGGGTACTTC. Residues: CASSSQRAGYF. This rearrangement joins TRBV27 to TRBJ2-4, with D possibly TRBD2 on 6 matching bases. Per germline, CDR1 MNHEY and CDR2 SMNVEV (reference sequence). The CDR3 contains 11 residues. V lost 4 bases and J 15 bases, leaving 13 bases between the germline ends.

This clone is deemed medium-sized (0.01 to 0.1%). The chain couples TRBV7-8 to TRBJ2-2; TRBD2 matches 8 bases. Germline V gene sequence: CDR1 SGHVS, CDR2 FQNEAQ. J was trimmed by 6 bases and V by 8 bases; bases with no gene match: 8. This CDR3 has 14 amino acids. This CDR3 is CASSGLALAGELFF. The DNA of the CDR3 is TGTGCCAGCTCCGGACTAGCATTGGCCGGGGAGCTGTTTTTT.

The chain employs TRBV6-4 and TRBJ2-1; 8 positions match TRBD2. CDR1 is MRHNA and CDR2 is SNTAGT in the germline V gene. The CDR3 has 12 amino acids. V trimming: 8 bases; J trimming: 5 bases; junction bases outside the gene matches: 2. The CDR3 protein is CASAGGDNEQFF. In nucleotides, the CDR3 is TGTGCCAGCGCCGGGGGGGACAATGAGCAGTTCTTC.

As for this clone: Its ends do not fully match the called genes, so a read error is possible. This chain links TRBV13 with TRBJ2-1, with a tentative D call TRBD1 (5 bases). This CDR3 spans 13 amino acids. Germline V lookup: CDR1 PRHDT, CDR2 FYEKMQ (reference sequence). The CDR3 DNA follows: TGTGCCAGCAGCGTAGGCCCAGGGAACGAGCAGTTCTTC. The encoded protein is CASSVGPGNEQFF.

The chain uses TRBV5-6 and TRBJ2-2; D could derive from TRBD1 or TRBD2 (6 bases each). The CDR3 loop spans 15 amino acids. The germline V gene encodes CDR1 SGHDT and CDR2 YYEEEE. The V end was cut by 2 bases, the J end by 3 bases, with 11 bases between. The CDR3 DNA follows: TGTGCCAGCAGCTTCCAAGGGGGGCACACCGGGGAGCTGTTTTTT. This gives the protein CASSFQGGHTGELFF.

The chain employs TRBV6-5 and TRBJ1-1; no clear D gene. CDR1 is MNHEY and CDR2 is SVGAGI in the germline V gene. V lost 7 bases, J lost 7 bases, and 16 bases lay in between. The CDR3 extends over 13 amino acids. The CDR3 region has the DNA TGTGCCAGCACCCAACCCGGTGCCAATGAAGCTTTCTTT. This translates into CASTQPGANEAFF.

The DNA of the CDR3 is TGTGCCAGCAGTTCCTATGCGGTGTCCAAGCAGTTCTTC. Translated: CASSSYAVSKQFF. This chain uses TRBV27 with TRBJ2-1, with no clear D. V was cut by 4 bases and J by 11 bases, with 15 bases left in between. The CDR3 is made up of 13 amino acids. The germline CDR1 and CDR2 sequences are MNHEY and SMNVEV (reference sequence).

The chain links TRBV6-5 to TRBJ1-5; 7 bases are a match to TRBD1. V shed 2 bases, J shed 3 bases, and the junction held 4 bases outside the gene matches. Germline V gives CDR1 MNHEY, CDR2 SVGAGI. The CDR3 loop spans 15 amino acids. As DNA, the CDR3 is TGTGCCAGCAGTTACGGGACAGCTTACAATCAGCCCCAGCATTTT. Amino acids: CASSYGTAYNQPQHF.

This clone was seen more than once but under ten times. The genes are TRBV2 and TRBJ2-7; a possible D gene is TRBD1 (6 bases). Germline V lookup: CDR1 SNHLY, CDR2 FYNNEI. CDR3 size: 14 residues. Trimming pared 4 bases from V and 4 bases from J, leaving 14 bases between. The DNA for the CDR3 is TGTGCCAGCAGTGGTCTCAGGGGTTCGTACGAGCAGTACTTC. Protein: CASSGLRGSYEQYF.

The rearrangement uses TRBV18 and TRBJ1-4; 9 bases line up with TRBD1. Germline lookup yields CDR1 KGHSH and CDR2 LQKENI. This CDR3 comprises 15 residues. The junction had 8 bases not matched to a gene; V was cut back by 4 bases and J by 8 bases. The CDR3 is CASSQRQGDGEKLFF. The CDR3 coding sequence is TGTGCCAGCTCACAACGACAGGGGGATGGAGAAAAACTGTTTTTT.

The CDR3 DNA reads as TGCGCCAGCAGCCGGGACGGGCTCCAGGAGACCCAGTACTTC. It translates to CASSRDGLQETQYF. The rearrangement joins TRBV5-1 to TRBJ2-5, with D perhaps matching TRBD1 or TRBD2 (5 bases each). The length of the CDR3 is 14 residues. Germline V gives CDR1 SGHRS, CDR2 YFSETQ. V lost 4 bases to trimming and J lost 5 bases, with 15 bases between them.

The V and J genes are TRBV6-5 and TRBJ2-7; no definite D call. Trimming removed 2 bases at V and 10 bases at J, with 9 bases between. The CDR3 is 11 amino acids. Germline lookup yields CDR1 MNHEY and CDR2 SVGAGI. This CDR3 reads CASSYALGQYF. Here the CDR3 DNA reads TGTGCCAGCAGTTACGCTCTAGGACAGTACTTC.